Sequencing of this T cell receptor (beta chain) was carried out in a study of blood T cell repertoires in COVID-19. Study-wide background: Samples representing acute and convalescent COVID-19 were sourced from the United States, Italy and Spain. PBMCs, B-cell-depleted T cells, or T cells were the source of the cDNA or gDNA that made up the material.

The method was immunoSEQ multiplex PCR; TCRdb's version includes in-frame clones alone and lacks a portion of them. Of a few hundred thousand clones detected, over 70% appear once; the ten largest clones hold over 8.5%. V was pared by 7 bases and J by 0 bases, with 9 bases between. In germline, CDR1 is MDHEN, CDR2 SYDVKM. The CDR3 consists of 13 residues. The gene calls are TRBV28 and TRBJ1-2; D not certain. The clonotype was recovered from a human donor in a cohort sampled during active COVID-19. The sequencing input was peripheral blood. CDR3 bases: TGTGCCAGCATAGGCGGGGCTAACTATGGCTACACCTTC. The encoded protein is CASIGGANYGYTF.